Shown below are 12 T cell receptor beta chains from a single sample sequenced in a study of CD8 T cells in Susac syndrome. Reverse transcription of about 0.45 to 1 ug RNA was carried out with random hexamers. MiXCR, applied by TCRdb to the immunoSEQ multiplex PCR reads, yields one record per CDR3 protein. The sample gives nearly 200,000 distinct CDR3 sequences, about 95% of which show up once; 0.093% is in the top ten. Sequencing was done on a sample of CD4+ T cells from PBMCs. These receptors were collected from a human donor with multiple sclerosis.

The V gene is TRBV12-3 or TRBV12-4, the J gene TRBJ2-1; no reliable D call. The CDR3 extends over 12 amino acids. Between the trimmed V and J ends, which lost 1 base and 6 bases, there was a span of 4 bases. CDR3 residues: CASSLVRNEQFF. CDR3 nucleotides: TGTGCCAGCAGTTTAGTACGCAATGAGCAGTTCTTC.

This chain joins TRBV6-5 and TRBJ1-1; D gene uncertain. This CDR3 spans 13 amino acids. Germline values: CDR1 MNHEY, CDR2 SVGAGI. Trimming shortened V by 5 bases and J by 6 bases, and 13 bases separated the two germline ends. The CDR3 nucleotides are TGTGCCAGCAGTCCGCCTGGACGGGCTGAAGCTTTCTTT. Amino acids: CASSPPGRAEAFF.

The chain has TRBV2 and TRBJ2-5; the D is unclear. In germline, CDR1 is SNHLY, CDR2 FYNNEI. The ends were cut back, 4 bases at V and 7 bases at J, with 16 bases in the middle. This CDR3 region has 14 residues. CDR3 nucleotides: TGTGCCAGCAGTGCCCCGACGGGTAGGGTGACCCAGTACTTC. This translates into CASSAPTGRVTQYF.

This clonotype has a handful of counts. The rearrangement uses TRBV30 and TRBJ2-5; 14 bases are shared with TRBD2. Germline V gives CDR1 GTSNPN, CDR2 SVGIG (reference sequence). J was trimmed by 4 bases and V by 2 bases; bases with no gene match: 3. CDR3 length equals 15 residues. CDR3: CAWSPGTSGRETQYF. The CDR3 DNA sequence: TGTGCCTGGAGTCCCGGGACTAGCGGGAGAGAGACCCAGTACTTC.

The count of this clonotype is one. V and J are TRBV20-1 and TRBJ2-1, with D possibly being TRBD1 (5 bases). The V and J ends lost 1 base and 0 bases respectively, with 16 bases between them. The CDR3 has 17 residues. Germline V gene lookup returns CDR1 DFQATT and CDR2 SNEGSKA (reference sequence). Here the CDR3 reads CSARAPPTVSSYNEQFF. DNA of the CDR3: TGCAGTGCTAGAGCACCTCCGACAGTGAGCTCCTACAATGAGCAGTTCTTC.

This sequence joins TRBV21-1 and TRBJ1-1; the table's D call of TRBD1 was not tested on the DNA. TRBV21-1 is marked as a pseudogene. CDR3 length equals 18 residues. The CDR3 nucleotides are TGTGCCAGCTCCCTAAGGGGGCAGGGGGAGAAACACAACACTGAAGCTTTCTTT. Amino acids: CASSLRGQGEKHNTEAFF.

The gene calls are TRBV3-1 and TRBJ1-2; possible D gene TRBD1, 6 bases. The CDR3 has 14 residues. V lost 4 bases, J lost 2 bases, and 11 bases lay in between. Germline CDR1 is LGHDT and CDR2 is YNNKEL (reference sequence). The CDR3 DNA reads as TGTGCCAGCAGCCCCCGGACAGTAAACTATGGCTACACCTTC. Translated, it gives CASSPRTVNYGYTF.

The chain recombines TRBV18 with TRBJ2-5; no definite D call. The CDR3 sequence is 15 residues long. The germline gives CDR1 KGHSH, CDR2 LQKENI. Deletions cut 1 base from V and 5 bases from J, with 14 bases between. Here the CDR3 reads CASSPREGIGETQYF. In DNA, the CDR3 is TGTGCCAGCTCACCACGGGAAGGGATCGGGGAGACCCAGTACTTC.

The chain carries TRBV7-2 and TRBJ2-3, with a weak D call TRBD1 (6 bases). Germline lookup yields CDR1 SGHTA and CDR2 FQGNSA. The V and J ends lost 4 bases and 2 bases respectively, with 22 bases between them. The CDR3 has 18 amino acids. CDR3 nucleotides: TGTGCCAGCAGCTCCGCAGGGGCAAGACCCGTTGCCACAGATACGCAGTATTTT. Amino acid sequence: CASSSAGARPVATDTQYF.

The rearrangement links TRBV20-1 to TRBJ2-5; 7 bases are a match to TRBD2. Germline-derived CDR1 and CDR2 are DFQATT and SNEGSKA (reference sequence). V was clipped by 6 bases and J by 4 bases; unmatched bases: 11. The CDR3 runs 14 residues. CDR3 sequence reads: CSAIPTSWAETQYF. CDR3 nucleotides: TGCAGTGCCATTCCGACTAGCTGGGCAGAGACCCAGTACTTC.

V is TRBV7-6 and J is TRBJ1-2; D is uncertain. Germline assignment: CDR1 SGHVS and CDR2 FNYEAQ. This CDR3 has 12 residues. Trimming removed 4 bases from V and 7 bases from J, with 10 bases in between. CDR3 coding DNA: TGTGCCAGCAGCTCGGATTCCAGTGGCTACACCTTC. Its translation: CASSSDSSGYTF. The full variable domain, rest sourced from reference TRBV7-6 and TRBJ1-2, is GAGVSQSPRYKVTKRGQDVALRCDPISGHVSLYWYRQALGQGPEFLTYFNYEAQQDKSGLPNDRFSAERPEGSISTLTIQRTEQRDSAMYRCASSSDSSGYTFGSGTRLTVV.

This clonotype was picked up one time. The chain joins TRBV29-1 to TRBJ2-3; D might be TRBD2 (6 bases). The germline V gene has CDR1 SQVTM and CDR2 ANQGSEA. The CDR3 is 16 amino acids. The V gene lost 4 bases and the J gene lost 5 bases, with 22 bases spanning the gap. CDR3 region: CSVVNGRIPAVDTQYF. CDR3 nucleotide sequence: TGCAGCGTTGTTAACGGGAGAATCCCAGCTGTAGATACGCAGTATTTT.